This T cell receptor beta chain was obtained from a study of T cells in Graves' hyperthyroidism and ophthalmopathy. Authors of the study amplified TCR beta CDR3 regions from RNA transcripts. HTBI primers were the set used in a first-round RT-PCR of the TCR CDR3. TCRdb reprocessed the multiplex PCR reads with MiXCR, giving one entry per CDR3 protein. The sample contains roughly 700,000 distinct CDR3 sequences, roughly 15% of which appear only once. Patients aged 18 to 65 had newly diagnosed hyperthyroidism lasting under 2 months. In making diagnoses, clinical symptoms, serum thyroxine and TRAb, thyroid ultrasound and orbital computed tomography were all used. This clonotype showed up just a few times. Its matching antigen is unknown. General study points: Most thyroid clonotypes with frequency above 0.001 were detected in blood.

The V end lost 0 bases, the J end lost 2 bases, and 11 bases lay between the germline ends. Germline-derived CDR1 and CDR2 are LNHDA and SQIVND (reference sequence). The CDR3 totals 16 residues. The chain is built from TRBV19 and TRBJ1-5; unclear D gene. The receptor's source is a woman under 30 with Graves' hyperthyroidism. The sample comprised blood. DNA for the CDR3: TGTGCCAGTAGTATAGATATTGGCCGCCGCAATCAGCCCCAGCATTTT. This gives the protein CASSIDIGRRNQPQHF. Based on the CDR3 plus reference TRBV19 and TRBJ1-5, the full variable domain is DGGITQSPKYLFRKEGQNVTLSCEQNLNHDAMYWYRQDPGQGLRLIYYSQIVNDFQKGDIAEGYSVSREKKESFPLTVTSAQKNPTAFYLCASSIDIGRRNQPQHFGDGTRLSIL.